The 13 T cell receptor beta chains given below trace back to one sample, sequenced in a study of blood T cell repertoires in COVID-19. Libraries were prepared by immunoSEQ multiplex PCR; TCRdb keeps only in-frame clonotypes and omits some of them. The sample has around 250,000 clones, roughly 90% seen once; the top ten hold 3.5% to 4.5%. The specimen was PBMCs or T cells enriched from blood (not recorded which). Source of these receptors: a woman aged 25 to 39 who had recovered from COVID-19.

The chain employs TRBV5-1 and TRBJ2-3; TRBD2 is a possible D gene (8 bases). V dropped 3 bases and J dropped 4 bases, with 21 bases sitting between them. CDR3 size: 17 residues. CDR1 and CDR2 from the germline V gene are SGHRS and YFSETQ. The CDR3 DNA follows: TGCGCCAGCAGCTCGGACAGGACTAGCCCACGCCCAGATACGCAGTATTTT. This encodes CASSSDRTSPRPDTQYF.

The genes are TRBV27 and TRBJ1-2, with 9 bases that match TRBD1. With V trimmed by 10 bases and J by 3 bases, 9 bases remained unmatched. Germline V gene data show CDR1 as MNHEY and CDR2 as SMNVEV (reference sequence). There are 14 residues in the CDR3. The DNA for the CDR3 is TGTGCCACCAAGTATAGGACAGGGGACTATGGCTACACCTTC. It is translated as CATKYRTGDYGYTF.

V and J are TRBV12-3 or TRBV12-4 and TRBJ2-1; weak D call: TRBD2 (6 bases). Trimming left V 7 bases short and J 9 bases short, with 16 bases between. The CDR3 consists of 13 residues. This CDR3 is CASTQTRVSEQFF. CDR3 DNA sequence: TGTGCCAGCACCCAGACTAGAGTTAGTGAGCAGTTCTTC.

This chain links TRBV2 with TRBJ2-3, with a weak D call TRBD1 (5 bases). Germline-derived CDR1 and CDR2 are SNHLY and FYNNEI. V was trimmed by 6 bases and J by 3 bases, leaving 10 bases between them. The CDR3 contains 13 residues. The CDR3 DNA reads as TGTGCCAGCAGAGTGCGACAGACAGATACGCAGTATTTT. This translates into CASRVRQTDTQYF.

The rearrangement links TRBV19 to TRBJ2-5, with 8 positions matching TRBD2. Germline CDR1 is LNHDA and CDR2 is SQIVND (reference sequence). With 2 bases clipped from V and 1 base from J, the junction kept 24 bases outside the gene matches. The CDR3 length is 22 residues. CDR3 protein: CASSIKLIWREDLIPVQETQYF. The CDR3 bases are TGTGCCAGTAGTATAAAGCTCATTTGGCGGGAGGACCTTATTCCGGTCCAAGAGACCCAGTACTTC.

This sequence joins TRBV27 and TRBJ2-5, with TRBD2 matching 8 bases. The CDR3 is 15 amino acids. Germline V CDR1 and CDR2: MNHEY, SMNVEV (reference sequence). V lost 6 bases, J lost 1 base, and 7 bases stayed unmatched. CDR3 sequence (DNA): TGTGCCAGCAGGACGGTAGCGGGACTCCAAGAGACCCAGTACTTC. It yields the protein CASRTVAGLQETQYF.

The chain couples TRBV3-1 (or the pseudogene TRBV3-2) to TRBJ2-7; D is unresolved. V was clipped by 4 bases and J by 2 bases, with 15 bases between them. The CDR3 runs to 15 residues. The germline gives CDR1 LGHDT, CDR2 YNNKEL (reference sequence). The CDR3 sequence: CASSRGSTQPYEQYF. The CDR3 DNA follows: TGTGCCAGCAGCCGAGGTTCGACTCAACCCTACGAGCAGTACTTC.

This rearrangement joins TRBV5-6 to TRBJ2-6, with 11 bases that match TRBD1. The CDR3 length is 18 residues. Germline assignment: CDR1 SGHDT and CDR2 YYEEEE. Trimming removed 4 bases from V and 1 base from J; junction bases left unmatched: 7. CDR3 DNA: TGTGCCAGCAGCCGCTCCGGGACAGGGGGTTCTGGGGCCAACGTCCTGACTTTC. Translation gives CASSRSGTGGSGANVLTF.

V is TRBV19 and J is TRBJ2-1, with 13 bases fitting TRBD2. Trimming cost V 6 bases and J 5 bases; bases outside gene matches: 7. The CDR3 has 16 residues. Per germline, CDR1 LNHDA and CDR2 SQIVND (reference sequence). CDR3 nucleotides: TGTGCCAGTAGGACCCTACTAGCGGGAGGGAACAATGAGCAGTTCTTC. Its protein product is CASRTLLAGGNNEQFF.

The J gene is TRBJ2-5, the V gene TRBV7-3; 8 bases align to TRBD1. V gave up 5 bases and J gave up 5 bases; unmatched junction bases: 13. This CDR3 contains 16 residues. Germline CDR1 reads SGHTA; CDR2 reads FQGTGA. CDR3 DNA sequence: TGTGCCAGCAGCAACAAGCAGGGGGCGCCTTGGGAGACCCAGTACTTC. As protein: CASSNKQGAPWETQYF.

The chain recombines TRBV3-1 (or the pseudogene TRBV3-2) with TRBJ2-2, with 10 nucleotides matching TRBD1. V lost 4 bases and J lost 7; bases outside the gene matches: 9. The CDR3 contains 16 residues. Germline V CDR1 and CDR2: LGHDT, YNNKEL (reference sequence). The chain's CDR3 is CASSPSTGGAHGELFF. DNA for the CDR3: TGTGCCAGCAGCCCGTCGACAGGGGGCGCCCACGGGGAGCTGTTTTTT.

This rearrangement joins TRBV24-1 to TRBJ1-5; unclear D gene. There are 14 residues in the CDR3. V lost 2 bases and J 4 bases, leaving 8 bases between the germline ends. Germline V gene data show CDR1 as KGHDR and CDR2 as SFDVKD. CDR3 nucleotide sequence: TGTGCCACCAGTGATTCGGGGAGGAATCAGCCCCAGCATTTT. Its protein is CATSDSGRNQPQHF.

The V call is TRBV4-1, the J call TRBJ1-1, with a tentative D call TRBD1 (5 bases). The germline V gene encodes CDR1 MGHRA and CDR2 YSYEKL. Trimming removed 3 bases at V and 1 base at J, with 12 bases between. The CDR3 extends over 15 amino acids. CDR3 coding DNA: TGCGCCAGCAGCCACTCTTCTACAGGGAACACTGAAGCTTTCTTT. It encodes CASSHSSTGNTEAFF.